These 10 T cell receptor beta chains originate from one sample sequenced in a study of early T cells in non-severe SARS-CoV-2 infection (dated by TCRdb to about 2021). Libraries were prepared through 5' RACE. TCRdb names NextSeq 500 as the instrument used. TCRdb handled the public reads itself, with Q25 trimming in fastp and clone calling in MiXCR, and kept productive beta chains. Each entry merges the rows of one CDR3 protein and shows their most common DNA and genes. The sample table shows 75,000 to 90,000 distinct CDR3 sequences, and under 15% are seen once. Around 5.4% of the sample is taken by the ten largest. The sample comprised whole blood. Every receptor here comes from an adult who was a healthcare worker with PCR-confirmed SARS-CoV-2 infection or an uninfected control (not recorded which).

This clonotype was observed a handful of times. The chain couples TRBV7-8 to TRBJ1-2, with D unclear. The CDR3 is 12 amino acids. V was shortened by 1 base and J by 7 bases, with 7 bases between the two germline ends. CDR1 and CDR2 from the germline V gene are SGHVS and FQNEAQ. The DNA for the CDR3 is TGTGCCAGCAGCTTAGGACGGGTTGGCTACACCTTC. Its translation is CASSLGRVGYTF.

This clonotype was seen at least ten times. The chain couples TRBV5-1 to TRBJ2-4, with 13 bases matching TRBD2. CDR1 SGHRS and CDR2 YFSETQ come from the germline V gene. Germline trimming cut 0 bases from V and 2 bases from J; bases unmatched to any gene: 5. The CDR3 is 18 amino acids. DNA of the CDR3: TGCGCCAGCAGCTTGGCCGGACTAGCGGGAGCAACCAAAAACATTCAGTACTTC. Its protein is CASSLAGLAGATKNIQYF.

This clonotype has more than one count but fewer than ten. V and J are TRBV12-3 or TRBV12-4 and TRBJ1-4; 8 positions agree with TRBD1. J lost 8 bases, V lost 5 bases, and 4 bases had no gene match. The CDR3 has 13 residues. The CDR3 nucleotides are TGTGCCAGCAGTCATGGGACAGGCGAAAAACTGTTTTTT. This gives the protein CASSHGTGEKLFF.

The V call is TRBV6-2 or TRBV6-3, the J call TRBJ2-1; unclear D gene. The V and J ends lost 7 bases and 3 bases respectively, with 7 bases between them. The CDR3 has 12 amino acids. Germline V gene lookup returns CDR1 MNHEY and CDR2 SVGEGT. This chain's CDR3 is CASTENYNEQFF. The CDR3 DNA follows: TGTGCCAGCACCGAAAACTACAATGAGCAGTTCTTC.

Only a few counts were recorded for this clonotype. The genes are TRBV12-3 or TRBV12-4 and TRBJ2-2, with 7 positions matching TRBD2. Unmatched junction bases numbered 8, after V lost 3 bases and J lost 4 bases. The CDR3 extends over 16 amino acids. CDR3 coding DNA: TGTGCCAGCAGTTTTTCCGGACTAGAAGGCACCGGGGAGCTGTTTTTT. Its translation: CASSFSGLEGTGELFF.

In this sample, this clonotype turned up many times. V is TRBV20-1 and J is TRBJ2-7, with D perhaps assigned TRBD1 or TRBD2 (5 bases each). V was pared by 6 bases and J by 6 bases, with 21 bases between. The germline gives CDR1 DFQATT, CDR2 SNEGSKA (reference sequence). The CDR3 runs 14 residues. The CDR3 nucleotides read TGCAGTGCGCAAGTCTCCGGGACGGCGGTCGAGCAGTACTTC. Translated, it gives CSAQVSGTAVEQYF.

CDR3 in DNA: TGCGCCAGCAGCCAAGAACGTCGGGAGTCGGGGGAGCAGTACTTC. This sequence encodes CASSQERRESGEQYF. V and J are TRBV4-1 and TRBJ2-7, with a tentative D call TRBD2 (6 bases). V was clipped by 0 bases and J by 7 bases, with 16 bases between them. Germline loops: CDR1 MGHRA, CDR2 YSYEKL. The length of the CDR3 is 15 residues.

There are many counts of this clonotype. The chain recombines TRBV6-5 with TRBJ2-3; 9 bases are a match to TRBD2. The V segment lost 6 bases and the J segment 9 bases; nucleotides outside the gene matches: 19. The CDR3 totals 17 residues. CDR1 MNHEY and CDR2 SVGAGI come from the germline V gene. In DNA, the CDR3 is TGTGCCAGCAGCCTACTCCCACTCGCGGGAGGGCCGTGGACGCAGTATTTT. Translation gives CASSLLPLAGGPWTQYF.

This clonotype was observed at least ten times. This sequence joins TRBV28 and TRBJ2-7, with D uncertain. V lost 3 bases to trimming and J lost 1 base, with 4 bases between them. Germline V CDR1 and CDR2: MDHEN, SYDVKM. The CDR3 length is 12 residues. The CDR3 loop reads CASSFRSYEQYF. The CDR3 DNA follows: TGTGCCAGCAGTTTTAGGTCCTACGAGCAGTACTTC.

In its sample, this clonotype was seen a few times. V and J are TRBV7-6 and TRBJ2-1; the D gene is possibly TRBD2 (5 bases). The V gene's germline CDR1 is SGHVS and CDR2 FNYEAQ. The V and J ends lost 1 base and 7 bases respectively, with 17 bases between them. The CDR3 has 16 residues. The CDR3 spells CASSLVGGSAWNEQFF. CDR3 nucleotides: TGTGCCAGCAGCTTAGTCGGCGGGTCGGCTTGGAATGAGCAGTTCTTC.